This T cell receptor beta chain is drawn from a study of blood T cell repertoires in COVID-19. Background on the study: The United States, Italy and Spain provided the acute and convalescent COVID-19 samples. T cells, B-cell-depleted T cells, or PBMCs supplied cDNA or gDNA.

Methods used by the authors: Estimates of nucleated cell counts were drawn from the amplification of reference gene primers. Assay: immunoSEQ multiplex PCR; the TCRdb copy retains only in-frame clones and omits some. That table gives V, J and clone size, and the DNA gave D and trimming. The data hold some 120,000 clones, with 75% to 90% observed a single time. Trimming removed 8 bases from V and 8 bases from J; junction bases left unmatched: 4. Germline-derived CDR1 and CDR2 are MNHEY and SVGAGI. This CDR3 region has 13 residues. This sequence joins TRBV6-5 and TRBJ1-4, with 11 bases aligning to TRBD1. The clonotype was recovered from a man aged 70-80 years with acute or convalescent COVID-19. Sample: peripheral blood. DNA of the CDR3: TGTGCCAGCGGGACAGGGGGTAGGGAAAAACTGTTTTTT. It specifies CASGTGGREKLFF.